The 12 T cell receptor beta chains reported below all come from one sample, sequenced in a study of T-cell reconstitution after alpha-beta-depleted transplantation in children. Unique molecular identifiers were built into the TCRbeta library. TCRdb re-called the PCR reads through MiXCR, storing one row per CDR3 protein. The sample holds around 400,000 distinct CDR3 sequences, 11% seen once. The input for sequencing was PBMCs from the stem cell graft donor, taken from the stem cell graft. The source is a human donor who donated a stem cell graft to a child with acute myeloid leukemia.

In this sample, this clonotype turned up a few times. The V call is TRBV29-1, the J call TRBJ2-2; 7 bases map to TRBD1. Germline V gene sequence: CDR1 SQVTM, CDR2 ANQGSEA. The ends lost 7 bases at V and 3 bases at J; junction bases unmatched: 8. This CDR3 region has 14 residues. The CDR3 loop reads CSAADRVYTGELFF. CDR3 DNA sequence: TGCAGCGCCGCCGACAGGGTGTACACCGGGGAGCTGTTTTTT.

This clonotype showed up just a few times. V is TRBV18 and J is TRBJ1-1; 8 bases map to TRBD1. Trimming cost V 1 base and J 8 bases; bases outside gene matches: 3. This CDR3 comprises 13 residues. Germline-derived CDR1 and CDR2 are KGHSH and LQKENI. The CDR3 nucleotides read TGTGCCAGCTCACCACAGGGACAGGAGGAAGCTTTCTTT. The encoded protein is CASSPQGQEEAFF.

The CDR3 sequence: CASSLPSGSSPSAHEQFF. CDR3 sequence (DNA): TGTGCCAGCAGCTTACCTAGCGGGAGCTCCCCAAGCGCCCATGAGCAGTTCTTC. The chain has TRBV11-1 and TRBJ2-1; 10 nucleotides match TRBD2. The germline CDR1 and CDR2 sequences are SGHAT and FQDESV (reference sequence). Losses at the gene ends were 2 bases for V and 8 bases for J; bases not matched to a gene: 15. The CDR3 consists of 18 residues.

The rearrangement joins TRBV25-1 to TRBJ2-3; D not certain. CDR1 and CDR2 (germline): MGHDK, SYGVNS. The CDR3 is 14 amino acids. V gave up 2 bases and J gave up 1 base, with 7 bases separating them. The CDR3 loop is CASSERQGTDTQYF. The CDR3 DNA follows: TGTGCCAGCAGTGAAAGGCAGGGCACAGATACGCAGTATTTT.

This clonotype was seen a few times. This chain uses TRBV3-1 with TRBJ1-4; 10 nucleotides agree with TRBD1. The ends lost 3 bases at V and 8 bases at J; junction bases unmatched: 6. The germline V gene has CDR1 LGHDT and CDR2 YNNKEL (reference sequence). The CDR3 has 15 amino acids. CDR3 sequence reads: CASSHGTGVGEKLFF. CDR3 DNA: TGTGCCAGCAGCCACGGGACAGGGGTTGGCGAAAAACTGTTTTTT.

This clonotype was counted ten times or more. The CDR3 loop reads CSAPKGGSLNEQFF. CDR3 bases: TGCAGTGCCCCAAAGGGCGGGAGTTTAAATGAGCAGTTCTTC. This sequence joins TRBV20-1 and TRBJ2-1, with 7 nucleotides matching TRBD2. Germline CDR1 is DFQATT and CDR2 is SNEGSKA (reference sequence). This CDR3 is 14 amino acids long. V dropped 6 bases and J dropped 7; count of bases not matched to a gene: 12.

This clonotype occurred a few times. The chain employs TRBV9 and TRBJ2-7; D might be TRBD1 or TRBD2, each matching 5 bases. Deletions cut 4 bases from V and 5 bases from J, with 16 bases between. The CDR3 has 14 amino acids. Germline CDR1 and CDR2: SGDLS and YYNGEE. This chain's CDR3 is CASSLSFGADEQYF. DNA of the CDR3: TGTGCCAGCAGCCTCTCATTCGGGGCAGACGAGCAGTACTTC.

This CDR3 reads CASSQDWVALKGTEAFF. DNA of the CDR3: TGCGCCAGCAGCCAAGATTGGGTAGCTCTCAAAGGGACTGAAGCTTTCTTT. The chain has TRBV4-1 and TRBJ1-1; D not certain. This CDR3 comprises 17 residues. V gave up 0 bases and J gave up 5 bases, with 19 bases separating them. Germline CDR1 is MGHRA and CDR2 is YSYEKL.

Only a few counts were recorded for this clonotype. This rearrangement joins TRBV5-6 to TRBJ1-4; weak D call: TRBD1 (6 bases). The CDR3 has 17 residues. Germline CDR1 reads SGHDT; CDR2 reads YYEEEE. Trimming shortened V by 5 bases and J by 5 bases, and 22 bases separated the two germline ends. CDR3 sequence reads: CASSLLLVGGGNEKLFF. The CDR3 DNA follows: TGTGCCAGCAGTCTGCTCTTGGTGGGGGGCGGAAATGAAAAACTGTTTTTT.

This clonotype was counted many times. The chain couples TRBV12-3 or TRBV12-4 to TRBJ2-3, with D possibly being TRBD1 (6 bases). Trimming stripped 3 bases from V and 4 bases from J, with 11 bases between. This CDR3 has 14 residues. Here the CDR3 DNA reads TGTGCCAGCAGTTTCACAGGGATGGCAGATACGCAGTATTTT. Protein: CASSFTGMADTQYF.

The chain links TRBV3-1 to TRBJ1-5; D gene uncertain. V lost 4 bases, J lost 6 bases, and 13 bases lay in between. This CDR3 comprises 14 residues. The germline gives CDR1 LGHDT, CDR2 YNNKEL (reference sequence). CDR3 in amino acids: CASSREGRSQPQHF. CDR3 sequence (DNA): TGTGCCAGCAGCCGAGAGGGAAGGAGTCAGCCCCAGCATTTT.

This clonotype showed up many times. The chain recombines TRBV10-3 with TRBJ2-3; D possibly corresponds to TRBD1 (6 bases). The V and J ends lost 9 bases and 2 bases respectively, with 12 bases between them. CDR1 is ENHRY, CDR2 SYGVKD, per germline. The CDR3 loop spans 13 amino acids. The CDR3: CAIGQQFTDTQYF. The CDR3 nucleotides read TGTGCCATTGGACAGCAATTCACAGATACGCAGTATTTT.